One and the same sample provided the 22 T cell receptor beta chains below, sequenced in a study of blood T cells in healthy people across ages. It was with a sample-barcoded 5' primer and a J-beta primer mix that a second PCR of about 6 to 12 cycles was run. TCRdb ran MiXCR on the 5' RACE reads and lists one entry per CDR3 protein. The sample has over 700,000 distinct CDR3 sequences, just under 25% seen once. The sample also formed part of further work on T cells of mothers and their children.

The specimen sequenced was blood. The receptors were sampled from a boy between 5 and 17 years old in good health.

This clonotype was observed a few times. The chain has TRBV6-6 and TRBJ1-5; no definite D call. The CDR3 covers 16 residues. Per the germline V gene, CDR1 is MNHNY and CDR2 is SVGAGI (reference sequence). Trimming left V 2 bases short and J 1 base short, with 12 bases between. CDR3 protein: CASSYAAEVSNQPQHF. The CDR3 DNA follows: TGTGCCAGCAGTTACGCCGCCGAGGTCAGCAATCAGCCCCAGCATTTT.

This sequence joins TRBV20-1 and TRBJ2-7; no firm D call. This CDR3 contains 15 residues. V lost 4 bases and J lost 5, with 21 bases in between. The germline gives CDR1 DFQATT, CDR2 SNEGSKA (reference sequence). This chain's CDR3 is CSATKYRASAHEQYF. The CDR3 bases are TGCAGTGCTACAAAATACCGGGCAAGCGCCCACGAGCAGTACTTC.

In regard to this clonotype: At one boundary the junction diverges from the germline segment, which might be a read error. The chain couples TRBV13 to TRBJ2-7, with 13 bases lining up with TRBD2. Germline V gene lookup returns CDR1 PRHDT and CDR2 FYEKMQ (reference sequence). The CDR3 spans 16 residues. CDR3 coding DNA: TGTGCCAACAGCTTAGCATTGGGACTAGCGGGATGGGAGCAGTACTTC. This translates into CANSLALGLAGWEQYF. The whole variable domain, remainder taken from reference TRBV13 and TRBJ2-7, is AAGVIQSPRHLIKEKRETATLKCYPIPRHDTVYWYQQGPGQDPQFLISFYEKMQSDKGSIPDRFSAQQFSDYHSELNMSSLELGDSALYFCANSLALGLAGWEQYFGPGTRLTVT.

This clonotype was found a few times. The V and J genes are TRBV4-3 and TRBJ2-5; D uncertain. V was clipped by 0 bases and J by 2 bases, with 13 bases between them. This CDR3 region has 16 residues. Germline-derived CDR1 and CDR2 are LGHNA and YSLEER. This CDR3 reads CASSQDPGTLQETQYF. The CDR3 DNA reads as TGCGCCAGCAGCCAAGATCCAGGAACCCTACAAGAGACCCAGTACTTC.

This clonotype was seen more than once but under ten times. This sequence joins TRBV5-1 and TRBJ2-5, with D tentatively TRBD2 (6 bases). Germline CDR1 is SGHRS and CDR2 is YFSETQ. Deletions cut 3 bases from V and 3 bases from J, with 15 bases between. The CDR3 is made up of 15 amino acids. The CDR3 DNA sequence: TGCGCCAGCAGCTGGACGACTAGGAATGAAGAGACCCAGTACTTC. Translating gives CASSWTTRNEETQYF. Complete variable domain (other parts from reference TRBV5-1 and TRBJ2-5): KAGVTQTPRYLIKTRGQQVTLSCSPISGHRSVSWYQQTPGQGLQFLFEYFSETQRNKGNFPGRFSGRQFSNSRSEMNVSTLELGDSALYLCASSWTTRNEETQYFGPGTRLLVL.

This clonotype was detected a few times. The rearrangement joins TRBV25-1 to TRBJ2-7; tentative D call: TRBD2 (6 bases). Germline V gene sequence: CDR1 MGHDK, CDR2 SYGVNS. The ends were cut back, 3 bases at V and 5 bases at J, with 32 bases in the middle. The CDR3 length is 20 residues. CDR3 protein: CASSEDVPQVSGRSSNEQYF. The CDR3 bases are TGTGCCAGCAGTGAGGACGTCCCCCAGGTTTCCGGGAGATCTTCCAACGAGCAGTACTTC.

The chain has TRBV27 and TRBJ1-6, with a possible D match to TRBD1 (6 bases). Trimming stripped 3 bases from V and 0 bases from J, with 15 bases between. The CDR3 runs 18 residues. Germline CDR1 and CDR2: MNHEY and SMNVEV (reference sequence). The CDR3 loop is CASSFGPGHASYNSPLHF. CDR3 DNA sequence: TGTGCCAGCAGTTTCGGTCCGGGACATGCCTCCTATAATTCACCCCTCCACTTT.

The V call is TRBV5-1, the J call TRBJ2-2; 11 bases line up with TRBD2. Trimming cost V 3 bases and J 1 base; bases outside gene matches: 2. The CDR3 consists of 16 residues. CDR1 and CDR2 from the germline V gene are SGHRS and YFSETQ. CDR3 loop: CASSSGLAENTGELFF. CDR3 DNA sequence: TGCGCCAGCAGCTCGGGACTAGCGGAGAACACCGGGGAGCTGTTTTTT.

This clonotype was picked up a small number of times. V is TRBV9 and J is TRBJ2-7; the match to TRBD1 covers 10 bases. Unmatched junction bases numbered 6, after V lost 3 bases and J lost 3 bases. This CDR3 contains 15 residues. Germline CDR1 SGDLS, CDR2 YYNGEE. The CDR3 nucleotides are TGTGCCAGCAGCGACCGGGACAGGGGAATCTACGAGCAGTACTTC. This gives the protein CASSDRDRGIYEQYF.

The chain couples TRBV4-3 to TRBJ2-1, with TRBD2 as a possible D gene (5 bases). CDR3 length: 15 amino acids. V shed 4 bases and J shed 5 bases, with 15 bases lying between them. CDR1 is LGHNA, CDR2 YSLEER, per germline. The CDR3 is CASSPGFTTNNEQFF. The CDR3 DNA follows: TGCGCCAGCAGCCCGGGGTTCACTACTAACAATGAGCAGTTCTTC.

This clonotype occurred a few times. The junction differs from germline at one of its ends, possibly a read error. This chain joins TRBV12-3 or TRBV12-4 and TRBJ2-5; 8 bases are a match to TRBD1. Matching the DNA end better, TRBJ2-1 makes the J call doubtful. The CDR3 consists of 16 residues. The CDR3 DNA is TGTGCCAGCAGTCCCACGGACAGGGTATCCTACAACGAGCAGTTCTTC. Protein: CASSPTDRVSYNEQFF.

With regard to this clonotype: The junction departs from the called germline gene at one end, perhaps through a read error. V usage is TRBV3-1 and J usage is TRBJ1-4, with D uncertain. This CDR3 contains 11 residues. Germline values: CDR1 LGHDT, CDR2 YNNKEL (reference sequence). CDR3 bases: TGTGCCAGTCCTGGCCTTGAAGAACTGTTTTTT. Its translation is CASPGLEELFF.

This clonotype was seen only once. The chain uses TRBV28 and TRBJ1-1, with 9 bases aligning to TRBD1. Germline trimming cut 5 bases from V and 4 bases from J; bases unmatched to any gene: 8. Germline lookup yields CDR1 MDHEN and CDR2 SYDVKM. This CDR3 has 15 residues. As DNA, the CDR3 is TGTGCCAGCAGTGATGGGACAGGGTTGAGCACTGAAGCTTTCTTT. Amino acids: CASSDGTGLSTEAFF.

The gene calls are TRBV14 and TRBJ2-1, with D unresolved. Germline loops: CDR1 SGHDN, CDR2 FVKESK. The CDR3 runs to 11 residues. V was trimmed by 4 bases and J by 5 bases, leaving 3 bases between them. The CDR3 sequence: CASSLHNEQFF. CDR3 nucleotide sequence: TGTGCCAGCAGCCTACACAATGAGCAGTTCTTC.

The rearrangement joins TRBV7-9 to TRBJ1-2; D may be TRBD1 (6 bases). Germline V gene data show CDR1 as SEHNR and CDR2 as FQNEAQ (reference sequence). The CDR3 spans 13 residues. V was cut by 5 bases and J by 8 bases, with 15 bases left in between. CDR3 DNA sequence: TGTGCCAGCAGCGAGAGGGGGACGCGCGGCTACACCTTC. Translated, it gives CASSERGTRGYTF.

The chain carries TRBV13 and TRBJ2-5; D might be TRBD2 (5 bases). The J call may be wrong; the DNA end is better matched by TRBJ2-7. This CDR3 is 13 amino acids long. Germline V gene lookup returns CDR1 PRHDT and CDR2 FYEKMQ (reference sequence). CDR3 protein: CASSLGHGDEQYF. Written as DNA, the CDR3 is TGTGCCAGCAGCTTAGGTCACGGGGACGAGCAGTACTTC.

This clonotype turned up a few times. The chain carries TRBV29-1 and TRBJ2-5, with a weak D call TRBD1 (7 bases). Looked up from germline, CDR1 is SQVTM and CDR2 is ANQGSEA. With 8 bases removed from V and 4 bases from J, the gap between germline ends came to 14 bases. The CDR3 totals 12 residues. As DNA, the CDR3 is TGCAGCTCTCAGGGGGGAGGAGAGACCCAGTACTTC. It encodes CSSQGGGETQYF. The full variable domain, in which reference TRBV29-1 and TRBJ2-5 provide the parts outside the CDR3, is SAVISQKPSRDICQRGTSLTIQCQVDSQVTMMFWYRQQPGQSLTLIATANQGSEATYESGFVIDKFPISRPNLTFSTLTVSNMSPEDSSIYLCSSQGGGETQYFGPGTRLLVL.

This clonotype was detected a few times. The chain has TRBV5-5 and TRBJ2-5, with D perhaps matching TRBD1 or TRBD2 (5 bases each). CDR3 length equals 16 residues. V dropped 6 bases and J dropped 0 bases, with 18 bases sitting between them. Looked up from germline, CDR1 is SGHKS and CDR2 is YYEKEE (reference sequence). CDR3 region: CASNLTPRGHQETQYF. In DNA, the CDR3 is TGTGCCAGCAACCTCACGCCAAGGGGACACCAAGAGACCCAGTACTTC.

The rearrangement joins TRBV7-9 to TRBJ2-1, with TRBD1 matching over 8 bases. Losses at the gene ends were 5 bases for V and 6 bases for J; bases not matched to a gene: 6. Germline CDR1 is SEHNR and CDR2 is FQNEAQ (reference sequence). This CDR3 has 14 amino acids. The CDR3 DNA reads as TGTGCCAGCAGCGCCGGGACAGGTGCCAATGAGCAGTTCTTC. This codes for CASSAGTGANEQFF.

This CDR3 is CASSSQGEGYEQYF. The CDR3 DNA reads as TGTGCCAGCAGCTCACAGGGGGAGGGCTACGAGCAGTACTTC. The chain carries TRBV7-2 and TRBJ2-7; possible D gene TRBD1, 8 bases. The CDR3 loop spans 14 amino acids. Germline assignment: CDR1 SGHTA and CDR2 FQGNSA. V was pared by 4 bases and J by 3 bases, with 13 bases between.

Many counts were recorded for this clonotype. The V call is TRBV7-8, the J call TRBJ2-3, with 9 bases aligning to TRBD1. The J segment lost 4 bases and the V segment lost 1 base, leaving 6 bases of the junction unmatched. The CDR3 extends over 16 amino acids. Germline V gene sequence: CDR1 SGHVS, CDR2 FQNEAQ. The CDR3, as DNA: TGTGCCAGCAGCTTAGGGGGACAGGGCTATCCAGATACGCAGTATTTT. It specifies CASSLGGQGYPDTQYF.

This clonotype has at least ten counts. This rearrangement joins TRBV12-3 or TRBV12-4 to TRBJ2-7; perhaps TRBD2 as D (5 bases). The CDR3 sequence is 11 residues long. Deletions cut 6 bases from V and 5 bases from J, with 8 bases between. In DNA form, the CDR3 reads TGTGCCAGCAGCCGGGGTGACGAGCAGTACTTC. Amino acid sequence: CASSRGDEQYF.